This T cell receptor (beta chain) is drawn from a study of memory CD4+ T cells and cytomegalovirus serostatus. Study background: Donors were healthy Belgian adults, several CMV seropositive and about 24 seronegative.

Study observations and caveats: Of under 200 reported CMV TCRbeta sequences, 65 to 85 were found in memory CD4+ repertoires.

V was clipped by 1 base and J by 5 bases, with 12 bases between them. Germline V gene data show CDR1 as SGHTA and CDR2 as FQGNSA. CDR3 length equals 14 residues. As to this clone: Its antigen remains unidentified.

Source study methods: After removing out-of-frame reads, under 2.5 million distinct TCRbeta sequences remained. The assay was immunoSEQ multiplex PCR, and TCRdb's table has in-frame clones only and misses some. The DNA was the basis for D and trimming; V, J and clone size are from that table. The data hold 60,000 or so clones, with roughly 85% observed a single time. The sort gate was single viable CD3+CD4+CD8-CD45RO+ cells for memory CD4+ T cells. The gene calls are TRBV7-2 and TRBJ2-7, with D perhaps assigned TRBD1 or TRBD2 (5 bases each). The clonotype was recovered from an adult in good health and CMV-seronegative. Some clones in this sample may be carry-over from other donors' samples. Sequencing used memory CD4+ T cells from blood. CDR3 sequence reads: CASSLGGFYDEQYF. In DNA form, the CDR3 reads TGTGCCAGCAGCTTAGGGGGGTTCTACGACGAGCAGTACTTC.